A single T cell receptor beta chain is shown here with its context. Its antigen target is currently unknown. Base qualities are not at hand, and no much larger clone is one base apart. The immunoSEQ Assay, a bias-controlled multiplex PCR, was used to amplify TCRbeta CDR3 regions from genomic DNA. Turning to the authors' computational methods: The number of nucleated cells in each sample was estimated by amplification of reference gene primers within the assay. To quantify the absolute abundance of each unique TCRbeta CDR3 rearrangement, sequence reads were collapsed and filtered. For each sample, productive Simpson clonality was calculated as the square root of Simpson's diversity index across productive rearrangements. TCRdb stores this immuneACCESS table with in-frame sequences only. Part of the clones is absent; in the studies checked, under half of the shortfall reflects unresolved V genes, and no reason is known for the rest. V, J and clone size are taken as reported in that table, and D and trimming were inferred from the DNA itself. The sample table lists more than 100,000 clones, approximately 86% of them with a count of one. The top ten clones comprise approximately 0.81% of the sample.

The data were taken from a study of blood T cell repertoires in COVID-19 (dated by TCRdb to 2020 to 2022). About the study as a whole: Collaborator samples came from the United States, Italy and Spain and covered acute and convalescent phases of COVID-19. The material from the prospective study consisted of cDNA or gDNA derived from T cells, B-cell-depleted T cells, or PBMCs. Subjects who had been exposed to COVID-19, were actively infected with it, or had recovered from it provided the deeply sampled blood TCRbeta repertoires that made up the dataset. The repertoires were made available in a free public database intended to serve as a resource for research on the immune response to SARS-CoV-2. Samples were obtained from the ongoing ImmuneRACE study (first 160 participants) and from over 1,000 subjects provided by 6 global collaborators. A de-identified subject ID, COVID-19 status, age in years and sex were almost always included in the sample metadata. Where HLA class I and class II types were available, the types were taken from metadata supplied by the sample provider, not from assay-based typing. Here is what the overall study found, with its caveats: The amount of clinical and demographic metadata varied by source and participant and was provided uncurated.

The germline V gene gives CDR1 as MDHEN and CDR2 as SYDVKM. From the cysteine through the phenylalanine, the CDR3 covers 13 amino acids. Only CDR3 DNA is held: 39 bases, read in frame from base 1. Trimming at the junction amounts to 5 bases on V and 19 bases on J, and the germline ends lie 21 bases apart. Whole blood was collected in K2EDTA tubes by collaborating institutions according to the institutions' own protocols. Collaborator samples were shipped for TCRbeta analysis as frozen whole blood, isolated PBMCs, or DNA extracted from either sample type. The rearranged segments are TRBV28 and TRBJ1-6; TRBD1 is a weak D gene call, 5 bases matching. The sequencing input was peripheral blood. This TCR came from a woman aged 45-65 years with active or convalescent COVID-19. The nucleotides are TGTGCCAGCAGTCTGCCGCAGGGTCCCCTCTTTCACTTT. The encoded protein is CASSLPQGPLFHF.